The 17 T cell receptor beta chains reported below all come from one sample, sequenced in a study of shared clonotypes between healthy human individuals. Clones were sequenced by immunoSEQ multiplex PCR, and TCRdb holds only the in-frame ones, with some missing. The sample gives roughly 650,000 clones, 95% to 97% of which show up once; roughly 0.12% is in the top ten. Naive CD8 cells were CD45RO-negative, positively selected for CCR7, excluding terminally differentiated effector memory CD45RA+ cells. The material sequenced was naive CD8+ T cells sorted from blood. These receptors all stem from a woman in her twenties or thirties in good health.

The rearrangement links TRBV19 to TRBJ2-1; D gene uncertain. With 0 bases removed from V and 4 bases from J, the gap between germline ends came to 7 bases. The germline V gene has CDR1 LNHDA and CDR2 SQIVND (reference sequence). The CDR3 length is 14 residues. The CDR3 DNA sequence: TGTGCCAGTAGTATAGATATCGAGTACAATGAGCAGTTCTTC. This translates into CASSIDIEYNEQFF.

The chain combines TRBV6-6 with TRBJ2-1; D is uncertain. Looked up from germline, CDR1 is MNHNY and CDR2 is SVGAGI (reference sequence). The CDR3 is made up of 14 amino acids. Trimming left V 2 bases short and J 1 base short, with 6 bases between. In DNA form, the CDR3 reads TGTGCCAGCAGTTACAGGCGGTCCTACAATGAGCAGTTCTTC. Its translation is CASSYRRSYNEQFF.

This clone was seen just once. J is TRBJ2-1 and V is TRBV5-6; a possible D gene is TRBD1 (5 bases). V lost 3 bases and J lost 3, with 13 bases in between. CDR1 is SGHDT, CDR2 YYEEEE, per germline. This CDR3 has 15 amino acids. This CDR3 reads CASSSEGQGYNEQFF. In DNA, the CDR3 is TGTGCCAGCAGCTCGGAAGGTCAGGGCTACAATGAGCAGTTCTTC.

This clone has only one observation. The chain couples TRBV19 to TRBJ2-7, with D possibly TRBD1 on 6 matching bases. Germline V lookup: CDR1 LNHDA, CDR2 SQIVND (reference sequence). The CDR3 spans 12 residues. The V end was cut by 0 bases, the J end by 6 bases, with 6 bases between. This CDR3 reads CASSIDRGEQYF. The CDR3 DNA is TGTGCCAGTAGTATAGACAGGGGCGAGCAGTACTTC.

The gene calls are TRBV28 and TRBJ2-7; TRBD2 might be the D (5 bases). This CDR3 has 15 amino acids. CDR1 MDHEN and CDR2 SYDVKM come from the germline V gene. The V gene lost 5 bases and the J gene lost 0 bases, with 14 bases spanning the gap. The CDR3 sequence: CASSPGMSISYEQYF. The CDR3 DNA follows: TGTGCCAGCAGTCCGGGGATGTCAATCTCCTACGAGCAGTACTTC.

The rearrangement links TRBV11-3 to TRBJ1-1; no definite D call. The CDR3 runs 13 residues. CDR1 SGHNT and CDR2 YENEEA come from the germline V gene. V was clipped by 1 base and J by 1 base, with 4 bases between them. The chain's CDR3 is CASSLASNTEAFF. The CDR3 DNA is TGTGCCAGCAGCTTAGCCTCGAACACTGAAGCTTTCTTT.

V usage is TRBV29-1 and J usage is TRBJ2-1, with unresolved D. From germline, CDR1 is SQVTM and CDR2 ANQGSEA. The CDR3 is 12 residues long. Trimming removed 8 bases at V and 5 bases at J, with 13 bases between. CDR3 in DNA: TGCAGCCTCCTCGAGGAGAACAATGAGCAGTTCTTC. The encoded protein is CSLLEENNEQFF.

The J gene is TRBJ2-1, the V gene TRBV6-6; D is uncertain. Trimming left V 6 bases short and J 7 bases short, with 10 bases between. This CDR3 region has 12 residues. Germline V gene sequence: CDR1 MNHNY, CDR2 SVGAGI (reference sequence). As DNA, the CDR3 is TGTGCCAGCAGCCAAATACTAAATGAGCAGTTCTTC. It codes for CASSQILNEQFF.

This clone has a single count. The genes are TRBV6-4 and TRBJ2-1; TRBD1 might be the D (6 bases). Germline V lookup: CDR1 MRHNA, CDR2 SNTAGT. Deletions cut 4 bases from V and 3 bases from J, with 16 bases between. CDR3 size: 16 residues. CDR3 nucleotides: TGTGCCAGCAGTGCTACCGGGACATCTATCTACAATGAGCAGTTCTTC. Translation gives CASSATGTSIYNEQFF.

This chain links TRBV9 with TRBJ2-1; 9 positions agree with TRBD1. The germline V gene encodes CDR1 SGDLS and CDR2 YYNGEE. The CDR3 contains 15 residues. Losses at the gene ends were 2 bases for V and 8 bases for J; bases not matched to a gene: 8. Written as DNA, the CDR3 is TGTGCCAGCAGCGTTGGGACAGGGTCGTTCTATGAGCAGTTCTTC. As protein: CASSVGTGSFYEQFF.

This clone was seen a single time. V is TRBV5-6 and J is TRBJ2-7, with D perhaps being TRBD1 or TRBD2 (6 bases each). Germline V gives CDR1 SGHDT, CDR2 YYEEEE. The CDR3 spans 15 residues. The ends were cut back, 1 base at V and 3 bases at J, with 14 bases in the middle. The CDR3 reads CASSLRLGGGYEQYF. The CDR3 nucleotides are TGTGCCAGCAGCTTGCGACTAGGAGGGGGCTACGAGCAGTACTTC.

This clone appeared once. CDR3 in DNA: TGTGCCAGCGGAACCTGGGGAAGAAATCAGCCCCAGCATTTT. Amino acid sequence: CASGTWGRNQPQHF. The gene calls are TRBV25-1 and TRBJ1-5; D remains ambiguous. The CDR3 covers 14 residues. The V and J ends lost 8 bases and 4 bases respectively, with 15 bases between them. Germline-derived CDR1 and CDR2 are MGHDK and SYGVNS.

With regard to this clone: Other DNA sequences in this sample translate to the same CDR3. The rearrangement uses TRBV6-1 and TRBJ1-5, with D unresolved. V gave up 1 base and J gave up 1 base, with 8 bases separating them. Germline V gene lookup returns CDR1 MNHNS and CDR2 SASEGT. The CDR3 totals 15 residues. CDR3 coding DNA: TGTGCCAGCAGTGAAGTAACGGGCAGCAATCAGCCCCAGCATTTT. As protein: CASSEVTGSNQPQHF.

The chain uses TRBV13 and TRBJ2-5; D is possibly TRBD2 (5 bases). Trimming stripped 5 bases from V and 0 bases from J, with 10 bases between. CDR3 size: 14 residues. Per the germline V gene, CDR1 is PRHDT and CDR2 is FYEKMQ (reference sequence). The CDR3 loop is CASSARRYQETQYF. DNA for the CDR3: TGTGCCAGCAGCGCCCGGAGGTACCAAGAGACCCAGTACTTC.

This clone was observed a few times. The chain carries TRBV28 and TRBJ2-7; 7 bases agree with TRBD2. Germline V gene lookup returns CDR1 MDHEN and CDR2 SYDVKM. The CDR3 is made up of 13 amino acids. V shed 1 base, J shed 5 bases, and the junction held 2 bases outside the gene matches. CDR3 bases: TGTGCCAGCAGTTTATATGGGAGGGACGAGCAGTACTTC. Protein: CASSLYGRDEQYF.

This clone appeared a single time. The chain carries TRBV5-6 and TRBJ2-1, with D possibly matching TRBD1 (5 bases). The CDR3 loop spans 12 amino acids. Trimming took off 1 base at V and 7 bases at J, with 6 bases between the two ends. Per germline, CDR1 SGHDT and CDR2 YYEEEE. The CDR3 region has the DNA TGTGCCAGCAGCTTGACAGGAAATGAGCAGTTCTTC. Its protein product is CASSLTGNEQFF.

This rearrangement joins TRBV13 to TRBJ2-7; D is unresolved. CDR1 is PRHDT, CDR2 FYEKMQ, per germline (reference sequence). The ends were cut back, 0 bases at V and 2 bases at J, with 5 bases in the middle. The CDR3 has 13 residues. CDR3 residues: CASSLGAPYEQYF. The DNA of the CDR3 is TGTGCCAGCAGCTTAGGGGCTCCCTACGAGCAGTACTTC. The complete variable domain, with remaining parts taken from reference TRBV13 and TRBJ2-7, reads AAGVIQSPRHLIKEKRETATLKCYPIPRHDTVYWYQQGPGQDPQFLISFYEKMQSDKGSIPDRFSAQQFSDYHSELNMSSLELGDSALYFCASSLGAPYEQYFGPGTRLTVT.